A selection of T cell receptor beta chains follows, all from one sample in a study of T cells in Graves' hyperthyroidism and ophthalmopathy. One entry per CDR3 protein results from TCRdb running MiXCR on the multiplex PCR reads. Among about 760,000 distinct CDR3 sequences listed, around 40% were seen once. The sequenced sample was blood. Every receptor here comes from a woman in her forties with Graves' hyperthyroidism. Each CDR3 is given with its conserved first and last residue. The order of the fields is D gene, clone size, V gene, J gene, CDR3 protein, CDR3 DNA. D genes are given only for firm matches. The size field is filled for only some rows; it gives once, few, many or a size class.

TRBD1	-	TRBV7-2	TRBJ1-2	CASSLQTGDFGGYTF	TGTGCCAGCAGCTTACAGACAGGGGACTTTGGTGGCTACACCTTC
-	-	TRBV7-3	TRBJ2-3	CASSLWVTQGRADTQYF	TGTGCCAGCAGCCTTTGGGTAACACAGGGACGGGCAGATACGCAGTATTTT
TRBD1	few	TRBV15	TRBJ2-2	CATSRGDRGRIGELFF	TGTGCCACCAGCAGAGGGGACAGGGGGCGAATCGGGGAGCTGTTTTTT
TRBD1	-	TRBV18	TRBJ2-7	CASSPLQTGDHEQYF	TGTGCCAGCTCACCACTTCAAACAGGGGACCACGAGCAGTACTTC
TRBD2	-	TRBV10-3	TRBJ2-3	CAISGGLAGGSTDTQYF	TGTGCCATCAGTGGAGGACTAGCGGGAGGCAGCACAGATACGCAGTATTTT
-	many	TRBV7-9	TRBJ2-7	CASSSGAAPEQYF	TGTGCCAGCAGCTCCGGGGCGGCGCCCGAGCAGTACTTC
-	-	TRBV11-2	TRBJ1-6	CASSRDPRGLHF	TGTGCCAGCAGCCGCGATCCCCGGGGCCTCCACTTT
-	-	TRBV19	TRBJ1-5	CASSRLGVENQPQHF	TGTGCCAGTAGTAGGTTAGGGGTGGAGAATCAGCCCCAGCATTTT
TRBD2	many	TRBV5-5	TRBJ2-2	CASSGLVNTGELFF	TGTGCCAGCAGCGGACTAGTTAACACCGGGGAGCTGTTTTTT
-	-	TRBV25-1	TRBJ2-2	CASSATGQRDTGELFF	TGTGCCAGCTCGGCCACGGGACAACGAGACACCGGGGAGCTGTTTTTT
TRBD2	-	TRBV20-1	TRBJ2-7	CSARGSWEGLREQYF	TGCAGTGCTAGAGGATCGTGGGAGGGCCTTAGGGAGCAGTACTTC
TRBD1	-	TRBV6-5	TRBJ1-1	CASSDAGQANTEAFF	TGTGCCAGCAGTGACGCGGGACAGGCGAACACTGAAGCTTTCTTT
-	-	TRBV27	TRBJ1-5	CASSSRGYSNQPQHF	TGTGCCAGCAGTTCAAGGGGATATAGCAATCAGCCCCAGCATTTT
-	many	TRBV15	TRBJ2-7	CATSRVLLSRAYEQYF	TGTGCCACCAGCAGAGTCTTGTTGAGTCGGGCCTACGAGCAGTACTTC
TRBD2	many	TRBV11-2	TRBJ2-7	CASSYRTSGYEQYF	TGTGCCAGCAGCTATCGGACTAGCGGGTACGAGCAGTACTTC
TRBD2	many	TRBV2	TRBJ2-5	CASTRSGRAVETQYF	TGTGCCAGCACCCGAAGCGGGAGGGCCGTAGAGACCCAGTACTTC
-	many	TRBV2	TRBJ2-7	CASSEGIQIASTYEQYF	TGTGCCAGCAGTGAAGGTATACAAATTGCGTCAACCTACGAGCAGTACTTC
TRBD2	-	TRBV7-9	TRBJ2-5	CASSPPTSGGQETQYF	TGTGCCAGCAGCCCCCCGACTAGCGGGGGGCAAGAGACCCAGTACTTC
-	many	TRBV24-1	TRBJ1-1	CATRSRQDTEAFF	TGTGCCACCAGGTCGAGGCAGGACACTGAAGCTTTCTTT
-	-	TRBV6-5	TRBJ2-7	CASSLAAGALPYEQYF	TGTGCCAGCAGCTTAGCAGCCGGAGCCTTACCCTACGAGCAGTACTTC
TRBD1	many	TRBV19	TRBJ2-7	CASSIYRGEQYF	TGTGCCAGTAGTATTTACAGGGGCGAGCAGTACTTC
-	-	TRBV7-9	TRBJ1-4	CASREGWDTNEKLFF	TGTGCCAGCAGAGAGGGGTGGGACACTAATGAAAAACTGTTTTTT
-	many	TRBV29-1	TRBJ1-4	CSVDLRESTNEKLFF	TGCAGCGTTGATCTGCGGGAGTCAACTAATGAAAAACTGTTTTTT
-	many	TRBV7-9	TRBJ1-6	CASSLAPGTFNSPLHF	TGTGCCAGCAGCTTAGCCCCAGGGACCTTTAATTCACCCCTCCACTTT
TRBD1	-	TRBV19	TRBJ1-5	CASRTPQGAGQPQHF	TGTGCCAGTAGGACACCCCAGGGGGCTGGTCAGCCCCAGCATTTT
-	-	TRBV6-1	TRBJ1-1	CASSRLVLLVNTEAFF	TGTGCCAGCAGCAGGTTAGTCCTCTTGGTGAACACTGAAGCTTTCTTT
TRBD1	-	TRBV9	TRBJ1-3	CASSLIDRAGNTIYF	TGTGCCAGCAGCCTAATCGACAGGGCGGGAAACACCATATATTTT
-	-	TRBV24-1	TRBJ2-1	CATSDFRGRDEQFF	TGTGCCACCAGTGATTTCCGGGGACGCGATGAGCAGTTCTTC
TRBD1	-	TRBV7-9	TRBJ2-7	CASSLTGGRNYEQYF	TGTGCCAGCAGCTTGACAGGGGGCAGGAACTACGAGCAGTACTTC
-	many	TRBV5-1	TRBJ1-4	CASSPAAGLNEKLFF	TGCGCCAGCAGCCCGGCGGCAGGGTTGAATGAAAAACTGTTTTTT
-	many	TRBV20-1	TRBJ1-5	CSARNNNQPQHF	TGCAGTGCTAGAAACAACAATCAGCCCCAGCATTTT
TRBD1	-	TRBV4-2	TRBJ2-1	CASSQDQGDGEQFF	TGTGCCAGCAGCCAAGATCAGGGGGATGGTGAGCAGTTCTTC
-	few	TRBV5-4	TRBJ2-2	CASSRTVTGELFF	TGTGCCAGCAGCAGGACAGTTACCGGGGAGCTGTTTTTT
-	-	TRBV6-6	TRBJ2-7	CASAPAAPYEQYF	TGTGCCAGTGCCCCCGCCGCGCCCTACGAGCAGTACTTC
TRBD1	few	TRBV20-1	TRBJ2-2	CSAPERGQAHGELFF	TGCAGTGCGCCGGAGAGGGGACAGGCTCACGGGGAGCTGTTTTTT
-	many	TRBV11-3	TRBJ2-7	CASSRDGSSYEQYF	TGTGCCAGCAGCCGGGACGGGAGCTCCTACGAGCAGTACTTC
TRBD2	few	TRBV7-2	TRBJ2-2	CASSAGTSGVNTGELFF	TGTGCCAGCAGCGCCGGGACTAGCGGAGTGAACACCGGGGAGCTGTTTTTT
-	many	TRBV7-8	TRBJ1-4	CASSLGGIAEKLFF	TGTGCCAGCAGCTTAGGGGGGATAGCTGAAAAACTGTTTTTT
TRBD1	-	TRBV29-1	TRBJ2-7	CGVSGTGGLDEQYF	TGCGGCGTTTCCGGGACAGGGGGACTCGACGAGCAGTACTTC